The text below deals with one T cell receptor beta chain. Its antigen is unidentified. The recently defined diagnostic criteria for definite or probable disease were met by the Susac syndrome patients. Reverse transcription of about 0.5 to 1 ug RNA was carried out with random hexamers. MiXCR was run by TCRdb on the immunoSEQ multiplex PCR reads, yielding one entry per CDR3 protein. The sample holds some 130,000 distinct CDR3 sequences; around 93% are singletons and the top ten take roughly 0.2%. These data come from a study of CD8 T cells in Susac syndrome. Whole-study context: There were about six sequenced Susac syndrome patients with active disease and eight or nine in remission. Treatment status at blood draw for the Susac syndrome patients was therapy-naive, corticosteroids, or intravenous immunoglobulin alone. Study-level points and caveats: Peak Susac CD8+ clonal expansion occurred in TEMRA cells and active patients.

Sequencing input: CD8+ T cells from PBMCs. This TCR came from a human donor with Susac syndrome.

The chain's CDR3 is CASSVDSNFGTEAFF. The CDR3 DNA reads TGTGCCAGCAGCGTAGACTCGAACTTTGGGACTGAAGCTTTCTTT. V is TRBV9 and J is TRBJ1-1; D uncertain. The CDR3 has 15 amino acids. Germline CDR1 and CDR2: SGDLS and YYNGEE. Trimming removed 0 bases from V and 5 bases from J, with 14 bases in between.